This TCR beta chain was documented in a study of Graves' ophthalmopathy and Graves' hyperthyroidism. Across the study: Peripheral blood was gathered at the point of initial diagnosis, before any treatment started. General observations from the study: The model reached just under 71% sensitivity and under 75% specificity for predicting ophthalmopathy progression. Sensitivity of about 90% and specificity of about 77% were achieved when a 13-signature model separated ophthalmopathy from stable hyperthyroidism.

Stable hyperthyroidism meant no ophthalmopathy within 18 months of follow-up. RNA served as the template for amplifying TCR beta CDR3 regions. After a first-round RT-PCR with HTBI primers, a second-round multiplex PCR was run. Using its own MiXCR run on the multiplex PCR reads, TCRdb lists one record per CDR3 protein. The sample comprises some 410,000 distinct CDR3 sequences, under 25% of which are singletons, and roughly 3% rests with the top ten. The table lists this clonotype with a few counts. Its antigen is currently unknown. The V gene's germline CDR1 is LGHNA and CDR2 YSLEER. J was trimmed by 3 bases and V by 0 bases; bases with no gene match: 8. CDR3 length: 17 residues.

The V gene is TRBV4-3, the J gene TRBJ2-3; 8 bases match TRBD2. Sequencing was carried out using peripheral blood. This clonotype originated in a woman aged 18-29 years with stable Graves' hyperthyroidism. CDR3 in amino acids: CASSQDWTGGLTDTQYF. CDR3 sequence (DNA): TGCGCCAGCAGCCAAGATTGGACGGGAGGGCTTACAGATACGCAGTATTTT.